A selection of T cell receptor beta chains follows, all from one sample in a study of cytomegalovirus exposure and HLA in healthy donors. Sequencing used immunoSEQ multiplex PCR; TCRdb keeps in-frame clones, though not all of them. The repertoire holds 160,000 or so clones, with about 82% as singletons. Source material: PBMCs. The receptors originated from a man between 25 and 39 years old in good health and CMV-seropositive. Both conserved end residues are part of each CDR3. A D gene is named only where the DNA matches it firmly. The size field is filled for only some rows; it gives once, few, many or a size class.

clone size: -; V gene: TRBV20-1; D gene: -; J gene: TRBJ2-1; CDR3 protein: CSAGTTDEQFF; CDR3 DNA: TGCAGTGCAGGGACAACCGATGAGCAGTTCTTC
clone size: -; V gene: TRBV7-6; D gene: -; J gene: TRBJ2-3; CDR3 protein: CASSLGATDTQYF; CDR3 DNA: TGTGCCAGCAGCCTGGGGGCTACAGATACGCAGTATTTT
clone size: -; V gene: TRBV27; D gene: TRBD1; J gene: TRBJ1-2; CDR3 protein: CASSMGQGSGYTF; CDR3 DNA: TGTGCCAGCAGTATGGGACAGGGTTCTGGCTACACCTTC
clone size: -; V gene: TRBV30; D gene: TRBD1; J gene: TRBJ1-5; CDR3 protein: CAWSRQGSNQPQHF; CDR3 DNA: TGTGCCTGGAGTAGACAGGGGAGCAATCAGCCCCAGCATTTT
clone size: few; V gene: TRBV4-2; D gene: -; J gene: TRBJ2-6; CDR3 protein: CASGGGKGAGANVLTF; CDR3 DNA: TGTGCCAGCGGCGGAGGGAAAGGGGCTGGGGCCAACGTCCTGACTTTC
clone size: -; V gene: TRBV6-6; D gene: -; J gene: TRBJ2-7; CDR3 protein: CASSYQGGGTYEQYF; CDR3 DNA: TGTGCCAGCAGTTACCAGGGTGGGGGCACCTACGAGCAGTACTTC
clone size: -; V gene: TRBV7-3; D gene: -; J gene: TRBJ2-1; CDR3 protein: CASSFSDEQFF; CDR3 DNA: TGTGCCAGCAGCTTCAGTGATGAGCAGTTCTTC
clone size: -; V gene: TRBV5-4; D gene: TRBD2; J gene: TRBJ2-2; CDR3 protein: CASSGLAGGLSGAGELFF; CDR3 DNA: TGTGCCAGCAGCGGACTAGCGGGGGGGCTAAGTGGAGCCGGGGAGCTGTTTTTT
clone size: -; V gene: TRBV9; D gene: TRBD2; J gene: TRBJ2-1; CDR3 protein: CASSVSGGASYNEQFF; CDR3 DNA: TGTGCCAGCAGCGTCAGCGGGGGGGCCTCTTACAATGAGCAGTTCTTC
clone size: -; V gene: TRBV7-6; D gene: TRBD1; J gene: TRBJ1-2; CDR3 protein: CASSPAPLTGGAIHGYTF; CDR3 DNA: TGTGCCAGCAGCCCGGCCCCCCTGACAGGGGGCGCAATCCATGGCTACACCTTC
clone size: -; V gene: TRBV27; D gene: TRBD1; J gene: TRBJ2-5; CDR3 protein: CASSIQGAKETQYF; CDR3 DNA: TGTGCCAGCAGTATCCAGGGGGCGAAAGAGACCCAGTACTTC
clone size: -; V gene: TRBV5-8; D gene: TRBD1; J gene: TRBJ2-7; CDR3 protein: CASSYQTGGPAQQYF; CDR3 DNA: TGTGCCAGCAGCTACCAGACAGGGGGTCCGGCCCAGCAGTACTTC
clone size: once; V gene: TRBV4-3; D gene: TRBD1; J gene: TRBJ2-7; CDR3 protein: CASSQGTGGLGEQYF; CDR3 DNA: TGCGCCAGCAGCCAAGGGACAGGGGGCTTAGGAGAGCAGTACTTC
clone size: -; V gene: TRBV6-5; D gene: TRBD1; J gene: TRBJ2-5; CDR3 protein: CASSWGQSKETQYF; CDR3 DNA: TGTGCCAGCAGTTGGGGACAGAGTAAAGAGACCCAGTACTTC
clone size: -; V gene: TRBV27; D gene: -; J gene: TRBJ2-2; CDR3 protein: CASSFSRGEVTGELFF; CDR3 DNA: TGTGCCAGCAGTTTCTCCAGAGGGGAGGTTACCGGGGAGCTGTTTTTT
clone size: once; V gene: TRBV12-5; D gene: TRBD1; J gene: TRBJ2-6; CDR3 protein: CASGLGTGGTGANVLTF; CDR3 DNA: TGTGCTAGTGGTTTGGGGACAGGGGGCACCGGGGCCAACGTCCTGACTTTC
clone size: -; V gene: TRBV19; D gene: -; J gene: TRBJ1-5; CDR3 protein: CASSIVRGTQHF; CDR3 DNA: TGTGCCAGTAGTATAGTGAGAGGGACCCAGCATTTT
clone size: -; V gene: TRBV12-5; D gene: -; J gene: TRBJ2-2; CDR3 protein: CASEQGRFNTGELFF; CDR3 DNA: TGTGCTAGTGAGCAGGGAAGATTTAACACCGGGGAGCTGTTTTTT
clone size: -; V gene: TRBV27; D gene: -; J gene: TRBJ1-6; CDR3 protein: CASSLSTGFSPLHF; CDR3 DNA: TGTGCCAGCAGTTTATCCACAGGTTTTTCACCCCTCCACTTT
clone size: -; V gene: TRBV27; D gene: TRBD1; J gene: TRBJ1-2; CDR3 protein: CASRYLGRGQQPTF; CDR3 DNA: TGTGCCAGCAGATACCTCGGGAGGGGACAGCAGCCCACCTTC
clone size: once; V gene: TRBV9; D gene: -; J gene: TRBJ2-3; CDR3 protein: CASSVGARIGTDTQYF; CDR3 DNA: TGTGCCAGCAGCGTAGGGGCTCGGATCGGCACAGATACGCAGTATTTT
clone size: few; V gene: TRBV19; D gene: -; J gene: TRBJ1-2; CDR3 protein: CASSIRVSPKSDGYTF; CDR3 DNA: TGTGCCAGTAGTATTCGGGTCTCCCCCAAGTCGGATGGCTACACCTTC
clone size: once; V gene: TRBV5-6; D gene: -; J gene: TRBJ1-4; CDR3 protein: CASSLGTHDEKLFF; CDR3 DNA: TGTGCCAGCAGCTTGGGAACACACGATGAAAAACTGTTTTTT
clone size: -; V gene: TRBV4-2; D gene: -; J gene: TRBJ2-7; CDR3 protein: CASSQEGYSYEQYF; CDR3 DNA: TGTGCCAGCAGCCAAGAGGGCTATTCCTACGAGCAGTACTTC
clone size: -; V gene: TRBV5-1; D gene: TRBD1; J gene: TRBJ1-1; CDR3 protein: CASSLDGQGKMNTEAFF; CDR3 DNA: TGCGCCAGCAGCTTGGATGGACAGGGAAAAATGAACACTGAAGCTTTCTTT
clone size: once; V gene: TRBV19; D gene: TRBD1; J gene: TRBJ2-7; CDR3 protein: CATKAGTGPYEQYF; CDR3 DNA: TGTGCCACCAAGGCCGGGACAGGGCCCTACGAGCAGTACTTC
clone size: -; V gene: TRBV6-5; D gene: -; J gene: TRBJ2-5; CDR3 protein: CASSYSGGGVRETQYF; CDR3 DNA: TGTGCCAGCAGTTACTCAGGGGGGGGCGTAAGGGAGACCCAGTACTTC
clone size: -; V gene: TRBV7-2; D gene: -; J gene: TRBJ2-5; CDR3 protein: CASWSGQTQETQYF; CDR3 DNA: TGTGCCAGCTGGAGTGGACAGACACAAGAGACCCAGTACTTC
clone size: -; V gene: TRBV7-9; D gene: TRBD1; J gene: TRBJ1-2; CDR3 protein: CASSLGDRYYGYTF; CDR3 DNA: TGTGCCAGCAGCTTAGGGGACAGGTACTATGGCTACACCTTC
clone size: once; V gene: TRBV5-1; D gene: -; J gene: TRBJ2-7; CDR3 protein: CASSPYGGGDEQYF; CDR3 DNA: TGCGCCAGCAGCCCCTATGGCGGAGGGGACGAGCAGTACTTC
clone size: -; V gene: TRBV7-9; D gene: TRBD2; J gene: TRBJ2-5; CDR3 protein: CASSLALAGDQETQYF; CDR3 DNA: TGTGCCAGCAGCTTAGCGCTAGCGGGGGACCAAGAGACCCAGTACTTC
clone size: -; V gene: TRBV27; D gene: -; J gene: TRBJ1-2; CDR3 protein: CASSFGGGDYGYTF; CDR3 DNA: TGTGCCAGCAGTTTTGGGGGGGGTGACTATGGCTACACCTTC
clone size: once; V gene: TRBV6-4; D gene: TRBD2; J gene: TRBJ2-2; CDR3 protein: CASSDTGRGGDTGELFF; CDR3 DNA: TGTGCCAGCAGTGACACCGGACGGGGGGGGGACACCGGGGAGCTGTTTTTT
clone size: -; V gene: TRBV4-3; D gene: -; J gene: TRBJ1-3; CDR3 protein: CASSQDPTDSGNTIYF; CDR3 DNA: TGCGCCAGCAGCCAAGACCCGACAGACTCTGGAAACACCATATATTTT
clone size: -; V gene: TRBV7-8; D gene: TRBD2; J gene: TRBJ2-5; CDR3 protein: CASSLGYDRPGLAGGSQETQYF; CDR3 DNA: TGTGCCAGCAGCTTAGGTTACGACAGGCCGGGACTAGCGGGGGGTTCGCAAGAGACCCAGTACTTC
clone size: once; V gene: TRBV15; D gene: -; J gene: TRBJ2-3; CDR3 protein: CATRGSAQGTDTQYF; CDR3 DNA: TGTGCCACCAGGGGTAGCGCCCAAGGCACAGATACGCAGTATTTT
clone size: -; V gene: TRBV2; D gene: TRBD1; J gene: TRBJ2-5; CDR3 protein: CASSETQQGLETQYF; CDR3 DNA: TGTGCCAGCAGTGAAACCCAACAGGGGCTTGAGACCCAGTACTTC
clone size: -; V gene: TRBV5-1; D gene: -; J gene: TRBJ2-1; CDR3 protein: CASSPYVVGARSYNEQFF; CDR3 DNA: TGCGCCAGCAGCCCCTATGTGGTGGGGGCCCGATCCTACAATGAGCAGTTCTTC
clone size: -; V gene: TRBV5-1; D gene: -; J gene: TRBJ1-4; CDR3 protein: CASSDQGLNEKLFF; CDR3 DNA: TGCGCCAGCAGCGATCAGGGGCTTAATGAAAAACTGTTTTTT
clone size: -; V gene: TRBV10-3; D gene: -; J gene: TRBJ1-1; CDR3 protein: CAINRDIDTEAFF; CDR3 DNA: TGTGCCATCAATCGGGACATCGACACTGAAGCTTTCTTT